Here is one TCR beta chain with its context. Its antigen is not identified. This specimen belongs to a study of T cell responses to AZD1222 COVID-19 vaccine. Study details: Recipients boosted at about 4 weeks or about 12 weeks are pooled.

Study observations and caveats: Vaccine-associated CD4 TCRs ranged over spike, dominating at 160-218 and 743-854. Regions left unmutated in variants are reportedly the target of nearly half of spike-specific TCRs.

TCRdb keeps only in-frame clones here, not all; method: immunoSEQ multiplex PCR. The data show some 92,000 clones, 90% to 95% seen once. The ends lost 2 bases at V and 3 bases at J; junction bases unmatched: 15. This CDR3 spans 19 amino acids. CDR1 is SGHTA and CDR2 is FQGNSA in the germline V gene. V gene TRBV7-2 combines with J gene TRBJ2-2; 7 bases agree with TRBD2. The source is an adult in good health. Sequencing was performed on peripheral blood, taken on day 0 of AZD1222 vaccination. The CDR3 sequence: CASSLQPASTGRHTGELFF. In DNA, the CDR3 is TGTGCCAGCAGCTTACAACCCGCCTCAACCGGGAGGCACACCGGGGAGCTGTTTTTT.